These T cell receptor beta chains were read from a single sample in a study of cytomegalovirus exposure and HLA in healthy donors. TCRdb keeps only in-frame clones here, not all; method: immunoSEQ multiplex PCR. The sample has 90,000 to 120,000 clones; over 60% are singletons. The sequencing sample was made of PBMCs. Receptor source: a male donor in good health and CMV-seronegative. Both conserved end residues are part of each CDR3. A D gene is named only where the DNA matches it firmly. Not all rows give a size; the values are once, few, many and, for expanded clones, a class.

v_gene: TRBV7-2
j_gene: TRBJ2-2
d_gene: TRBD2
abundance: -
CDR3aa: CASSSQGLAGTGELFF
CDR3nt: TGTGCCAGCAGCTCCCAGGGACTAGCGGGTACCGGGGAGCTGTTTTTT

v_gene: TRBV5-4
j_gene: TRBJ1-2
d_gene: -
abundance: -
CDR3aa: CASSLAVDGYTF
CDR3nt: TGTGCCAGCAGCTTGGCCGTAGATGGCTACACCTTC

v_gene: TRBV6-6
j_gene: TRBJ1-2
d_gene: -
abundance: -
CDR3aa: CASSVDSQNYGYTF
CDR3nt: TGTGCCAGCAGTGTGGACAGTCAGAACTATGGCTACACCTTC

v_gene: TRBV7-9
j_gene: TRBJ2-7
d_gene: -
abundance: -
CDR3aa: CASRGLAAYEQYF
CDR3nt: TGTGCCAGCCGGGGGCTAGCGGCCTACGAGCAGTACTTC

v_gene: TRBV30
j_gene: TRBJ2-5
d_gene: -
abundance: -
CDR3aa: CAWSGGGHHQETQYF
CDR3nt: TGTGCCTGGAGTGGGGGAGGACACCACCAAGAGACCCAGTACTTC

v_gene: TRBV30
j_gene: TRBJ2-3
d_gene: TRBD2
abundance: -
CDR3aa: CAWSVQSGSADTQYF
CDR3nt: TGTGCCTGGAGTGTACAAAGCGGGAGCGCAGATACGCAGTATTTT

v_gene: TRBV13
j_gene: TRBJ2-1
d_gene: TRBD2
abundance: -
CDR3aa: CASSSRREGNEQFF
CDR3nt: TGTGCCAGCAGCTCGCGTCGGGAGGGCAATGAGCAGTTCTTC

v_gene: TRBV5-6
j_gene: TRBJ1-2
d_gene: -
abundance: -
CDR3aa: CASSEGEYRYGYTF
CDR3nt: TGTGCCAGCAGCGAGGGGGAGTATCGCTATGGCTACACCTTC

v_gene: TRBV19
j_gene: TRBJ2-2
d_gene: TRBD2
abundance: -
CDR3aa: CASSPGLAGGAGSTGELFF
CDR3nt: TGTGCCAGTAGTCCAGGACTAGCGGGAGGTGCTGGGTCCACCGGGGAGCTGTTTTTT

v_gene: TRBV28
j_gene: TRBJ2-7
d_gene: TRBD2
abundance: -
CDR3aa: CASSLFERGWYEQYF
CDR3nt: TGTGCCAGCAGTTTGTTCGAGCGGGGGTGGTACGAGCAGTACTTC

v_gene: TRBV6-5
j_gene: TRBJ1-2
d_gene: TRBD1
abundance: -
CDR3aa: CASSDPGTGYGYTF
CDR3nt: TGTGCCAGCAGTGACCCCGGGACAGGCTATGGCTACACCTTC

v_gene: TRBV5-1
j_gene: TRBJ2-7
d_gene: TRBD1
abundance: -
CDR3aa: CASSWGTGSTYEQYF
CDR3nt: TGCGCCAGCAGCTGGGGGACAGGATCTACCTACGAGCAGTACTTC

v_gene: TRBV5-1
j_gene: TRBJ1-3
d_gene: -
abundance: -
CDR3aa: CASSKRGTTRSGGNTIYF
CDR3nt: TGCGCCAGCAGTAAAAGGGGCACGACTCGTTCAGGTGGAAACACCATATATTTT

v_gene: TRBV2
j_gene: TRBJ2-1
d_gene: -
abundance: once
CDR3aa: CASSDLGVWRPQVLYNEQFF
CDR3nt: TGTGCCAGCAGTGACTTGGGCGTTTGGAGGCCCCAGGTTCTCTACAATGAGCAGTTCTTC

v_gene: TRBV6-6
j_gene: TRBJ2-7
d_gene: -
abundance: -
CDR3aa: CASRGSSYEQYF
CDR3nt: TGTGCCAGCAGGGGGAGCTCCTACGAGCAGTACTTC

v_gene: TRBV5-1
j_gene: TRBJ2-1
d_gene: -
abundance: -
CDR3aa: CASSLYYDNEQFF
CDR3nt: TGCGCCAGCAGCTTGTATTATGACAATGAGCAGTTCTTC

v_gene: TRBV5-6
j_gene: TRBJ2-1
d_gene: -
abundance: -
CDR3aa: CASSASGSSYNEQFF
CDR3nt: TGTGCCAGCAGCGCCAGCGGTAGCTCCTACAATGAGCAGTTCTTC

v_gene: TRBV7-8
j_gene: TRBJ1-4
d_gene: -
abundance: -
CDR3aa: CASSRDIPASTNEKLFF
CDR3nt: TGTGCCAGCAGCCGGGACATCCCCGCCTCAACTAATGAAAAACTGTTTTTT

v_gene: TRBV7-2
j_gene: TRBJ2-7
d_gene: -
abundance: -
CDR3aa: CASTSLGAGTAYEQYF
CDR3nt: TGTGCCAGCACCTCCTTAGGCGCGGGGACTGCCTACGAGCAGTACTTC

v_gene: TRBV2
j_gene: TRBJ1-1
d_gene: -
abundance: -
CDR3aa: CASSQGWGTEAFF
CDR3nt: TGTGCCAGCAGCCAGGGGTGGGGCACTGAAGCTTTCTTT

v_gene: TRBV18
j_gene: TRBJ1-5
d_gene: TRBD1
abundance: -
CDR3aa: CASSPGTGNQPQHF
CDR3nt: TGTGCCAGCTCTCCCGGGACAGGAAATCAGCCCCAGCATTTT

v_gene: TRBV6-1
j_gene: TRBJ1-4
d_gene: -
abundance: -
CDR3aa: CASSERPRVSEKLFF
CDR3nt: TGTGCCAGCAGTGAAAGGCCACGGGTCTCAGAAAAACTGTTTTTT

v_gene: TRBV5-1
j_gene: TRBJ2-7
d_gene: TRBD2
abundance: -
CDR3aa: CASSLDLGGNYEQYF
CDR3nt: TGCGCCAGCAGCTTGGACCTGGGGGGGAACTACGAGCAGTACTTC

v_gene: TRBV5-1
j_gene: TRBJ1-3
d_gene: -
abundance: few
CDR3aa: CASSSTGTSSNTIYF
CDR3nt: TGCGCCAGCAGCTCAACAGGGACCTCTTCCAACACCATATATTTT

v_gene: TRBV27
j_gene: TRBJ2-7
d_gene: TRBD1
abundance: -
CDR3aa: CASSLRGEFRTGSSHEQYF
CDR3nt: TGTGCCAGCAGTTTGAGGGGGGAATTCCGGACAGGGTCTTCCCACGAGCAGTACTTC

v_gene: TRBV27
j_gene: TRBJ1-2
d_gene: -
abundance: -
CDR3aa: CASSFRGNYGYTF
CDR3nt: TGTGCCAGCAGTTTCAGAGGGAACTATGGCTACACCTTC

v_gene: TRBV2
j_gene: TRBJ2-7
d_gene: -
abundance: few
CDR3aa: CASKKTLLTGDYEQYF
CDR3nt: TGTGCCAGCAAGAAGACCCTTCTAACCGGCGACTACGAGCAGTACTTC

v_gene: TRBV7-3
j_gene: TRBJ1-1
d_gene: -
abundance: few
CDR3aa: CASSLTRDTNTEAFF
CDR3nt: TGTGCCAGCAGCTTAACACGGGACACGAACACTGAAGCTTTCTTT

v_gene: TRBV25-1
j_gene: TRBJ2-7
d_gene: -
abundance: -
CDR3aa: CASSEMRDVTYEQYF
CDR3nt: TGCGCCAGCAGTGAAATGCGGGACGTTACCTACGAGCAGTACTTC

v_gene: TRBV29-1
j_gene: TRBJ1-1
d_gene: -
abundance: -
CDR3aa: CSVTGQNTEAFF
CDR3nt: TGCAGCGTTACAGGACAGAACACTGAAGCTTTCTTT

v_gene: TRBV4-1
j_gene: TRBJ2-5
d_gene: TRBD2
abundance: once
CDR3aa: CASSQDGTSGSGETQYF
CDR3nt: TGCGCCAGCAGCCAAGACGGGACTAGCGGGAGTGGAGAGACCCAGTACTTC

v_gene: TRBV2
j_gene: TRBJ2-1
d_gene: -
abundance: -
CDR3aa: CASSEVRAGGQFF
CDR3nt: TGTGCCAGCAGTGAAGTTCGAGCGGGCGGGCAGTTCTTC

v_gene: TRBV30
j_gene: TRBJ1-3
d_gene: -
abundance: -
CDR3aa: CAGQGNTIYF
CDR3nt: TGTGCCGGACAAGGCAACACCATATATTTT

v_gene: TRBV7-6
j_gene: TRBJ2-5
d_gene: TRBD2
abundance: -
CDR3aa: CASSTPGLASETQYF
CDR3nt: TGTGCCAGCAGCACCCCGGGACTAGCGAGCGAGACCCAGTACTTC

v_gene: TRBV2
j_gene: TRBJ2-1
d_gene: TRBD2
abundance: once
CDR3aa: CATSTSGQGNEQFF
CDR3nt: TGTGCCACCTCGACTAGCGGGCAGGGGAATGAGCAGTTCTTC